This T cell receptor (beta chain) was recorded in a study of CD8+CD57+ T cells in acquired aplastic anemia. Whole-study context: Yields of DNA that came from sorted CD4+ and CD8+ cells averaged approximately 3.2 ug. Findings of the study overall: Researchers reported that CD8+ Simpson's diversity was not significantly different in patients versus controls. The study identified twenty-nine CD8+ CDR3 sequences shared by patients and controls.

This CDR3 contains 14 residues. V gave up 5 bases and J gave up 6 bases, with 13 bases separating them. From germline, CDR1 is LGHDT and CDR2 YNNKEL (reference sequence). A word on this clonotype: Its cognate antigen is unknown.

CDR3 and TCR beta VDJ profiling relied on genomic DNA as the template. MiXCR was run by TCRdb on the reads, yielding one entry per CDR3 protein. The sample lists 210,000 or so distinct CDR3 sequences, approximately 51% occurring once. Flow cytometry had shown expanded CD8+CD57+ cells in the patients chosen for sequencing. Every patient had severe acquired aplastic anemia. The chain employs TRBV3-1 and TRBJ2-2, with a possible D match to TRBD1 (5 bases). Specimen: sorted CD4+, CD8+, or CD8+CD57+ T cells (not recorded which) from PBMCs. This TCR came from a human donor with aplastic anemia. The CDR3: CASSTSTASGELFF. The CDR3 DNA follows: TGTGCCAGCAGCACCTCGACAGCATCCGGGGAGCTGTTTTTT.